Below are 22 T cell receptor beta chains sequenced from a single sample in a study of T cell clonality in common variable immunodeficiency (dated by TCRdb to about 2015). The library was made by the immunoSEQ multiplex PCR assay. This is the immuneACCESS table as TCRdb keeps it, with only in-frame sequences that have V and J called. A part of the clones is gone; compared with another copy, unresolved V genes explain less than half, and the rest is unexplained. Here the sample lists 45,000 to 65,000 clones, none seen once only. The ten most abundant clones make up about 2% of the sample. Material for sequencing was peripheral blood mononuclear cells. The source is a person between 18 and 69 years old in good health.

The sample holds many counts of this clone. The part of the CDR3 DNA that was read is TGTGCCAGCAGTTTAAGAGTCCAGATCAATCAGCCC. Encoded protein: CASSLRVQINQP. The CDR3 reads in full as CASSLRVQINQPQHF. The V and J genes are TRBV28 and TRBJ1-5; D is unresolved. From the germline J gene comes the end of the CDR3, since the read stops 3 residues before it. CDR3 length: 15 amino acids. V was pared by 2 bases and J by 3 bases, with 11 bases between. Germline values: CDR1 MDHEN, CDR2 SYDVKM.

This clone appeared many times. The CDR3 end is not reached by the read, which stops 3 residues before it; the germline J gene fills it in. This chain joins TRBV7-6 and TRBJ2-1; D remains unclear. In germline, CDR1 is SGHVS, CDR2 FNYEAQ. The CDR3 runs 16 residues. V shed 2 bases and J shed 1 base, with 12 bases lying between them. Incomplete CDR3 DNA: TGTGCCAGCAGCTTACCTGGCGGCACGTCCTACAATGAG. It specifies CASSLPGGTSYNE. The CDR3 in its entirety is CASSLPGGTSYNEQFF. The full variable domain, rest sourced from reference TRBV7-6 and TRBJ2-1, is GAGVSQSPRYKVTKRGQDVALRCDPISGHVSLYWYRQALGQGPEFLTYFNYEAQQDKSGLPNDRFSAERPEGSISTLTIQRTEQRDSAMYRCASSLPGGTSYNEQFFGPGTRLTVL.

In its sample, this clone was seen many times. The CDR3 end falls 3 residues outside the read, so it is completed with the germline J gene. This rearrangement joins TRBV29-1 to TRBJ2-7, with TRBD1 identical over 10 bases. This CDR3 comprises 12 residues. CDR1 and CDR2 from the germline V gene are SQVTM and ANQGSEA. V lost 7 bases and J lost 3; bases outside the gene matches: 3. The CDR3 is CSGGQGFYEQYF. The covered CDR3 bases are TGCAGCGGGGGACAGGGGTTCTACGAG.

This clone was recorded a few times. The sequenced part of the CDR3 DNA is TGTGCCAGCAGTCTGGGCCACTCCCAAGAGACC. Amino acid sequence: CASSLGHSQET. The complete CDR3 sequence is CASSLGHSQETQYF. V is TRBV2 and J is TRBJ2-5, with D uncertain. Read coverage stops 3 residues before the CDR3 terminus; the germline J gene supplies the remainder. The germline gives CDR1 SNHLY, CDR2 FYNNEI. The CDR3 extends over 14 amino acids. V lost 5 bases and J 1 base, leaving 11 bases between the germline ends.

This clone was seen at least ten times. The observed sequence ends 3 residues before the CDR3 terminus, with the missing tail filled in from the germline J gene. The chain links TRBV20-1 to TRBJ2-5; the D gene is possibly TRBD2 (6 bases). Germline V gene lookup returns CDR1 DFQATT and CDR2 SNEGSKA (reference sequence). V gave up 3 bases and J gave up 3 bases, with 11 bases separating them. The CDR3 length is 13 residues. The DNA read from the CDR3 is TGCAGTGCTAGTGACCGGGGGAAAGAGACC. Protein product: CSASDRGKET. The entire CDR3 is CSASDRGKETQYF.

This clone was seen at least ten times. The CDR3 end lies 3 residues beyond the end of the read and is filled in from the germline J gene. The genes are TRBV4-2 and TRBJ2-3; D possibly corresponds to TRBD2 (5 bases). Deletions cut 2 bases from V and 5 bases from J, with 8 bases between. CDR3 length equals 13 residues. CDR1 LGHNA and CDR2 YNFKEQ come from the germline V gene. The CDR3 spells CASSQQRGDTQYF. The CDR3 bases that were read are TGTGCCAGCAGCCAACAACGGGGAGATACG.

Comment on this clone: The CDR3 end lies 3 residues beyond the end of the read and is filled in from the germline J gene. This chain uses TRBV11-2 with TRBJ2-5, with a possible D match to TRBD2 (5 bases). CDR1 and CDR2 (germline): SGHAT, FQNNGV. Trimming stripped 1 base from V and 5 bases from J, with 11 bases between. The length of the CDR3 is 14 residues. The chain's CDR3 is CASSLGTSGETQYF. CDR3 bases read: TGTGCCAGCAGCTTAGGGACTTCGGGGGAGACC.

In regard to this clone: The CDR3 is cut off 3 residues early in the read; its end comes from the germline J gene. The chain combines TRBV5-1 with TRBJ2-7; no firm D call. Trimming removed 0 bases from V and 4 bases from J, with 8 bases in between. The CDR3 is 13 residues long. Looked up from germline, CDR1 is SGHRS and CDR2 is YFSETQ. CDR3 amino acids: CASSLDADYEQYF. The DNA read from the CDR3 is TGCGCCAGCAGCTTGGATGCAGATTACGAG.

This clone was picked up many times. The read stops 3 residues short of the end of the CDR3; the missing end is completed from the germline J gene. The rearrangement links TRBV7-3 to TRBJ2-3; 9 bases fit TRBD2. Losses at the gene ends were 4 bases for V and 2 bases for J; bases not matched to a gene: 10. This CDR3 is 17 amino acids long. Germline CDR1 and CDR2: SGHTA and FQGTGA. The CDR3 bases that were read are TGTGCCAGCAGCTCCCGCATCGGCGGGGGGGTCACAGATACG. Encoded protein: CASSSRIGGGVTDT. The full CDR3 protein reads CASSSRIGGGVTDTQYF.

This clone was seen only a few times. The read falls 3 residues short of the CDR3 end, and the missing part is taken from the germline J gene. Different DNA sequences within this sample yield the same CDR3. The rearrangement joins TRBV29-1 to TRBJ1-4; D is ambiguous. Trimming pared 4 bases from V and 8 bases from J, leaving 8 bases between. Germline V gene data show CDR1 as SQVTM and CDR2 as ANQGSEA. This CDR3 spans 11 amino acids. CDR3 sequence: CSVVLYEKLFF. The sequenced part of the CDR3 DNA is TGCAGCGTTGTCCTCTACGAAAAA.

Of note for this clone: The missing CDR3 end, 3 residues past where the read stops, is filled in from the germline J gene. The rearrangement uses TRBV11-3 and TRBJ1-6; D unresolved. The V end was cut by 1 base, the J end by 7 bases, with 5 bases between. There are 13 residues in the CDR3. The germline CDR1 and CDR2 sequences are SGHNT and YENEEA. The CDR3 DNA, read in part, is TGTGCCAGCAGCTTAGTAGAAAATTCACCC. Its translation: CASSLVENSP. The full CDR3 reads CASSLVENSPLHF.

This clone was detected only a few times. The read ends 3 residues before the CDR3 terminus; that terminus is restored from the germline J gene. The chain links TRBV7-8 to TRBJ2-3; 7 bases fit TRBD1. Germline assignment: CDR1 SGHVS and CDR2 FQNEAQ. The trim removed 5 bases at V and 1 base at J, leaving 6 bases unmatched. CDR3 length equals 15 residues. CDR3 sequence reads: CASSDRTGRTDTQYF. The sequenced CDR3 bases are TGTGCCAGCAGCGATCGGACAGGTCGCACAGATACG.

This clone has at least ten counts. The read ends 3 residues before the CDR3 terminus; that terminus is restored from the germline J gene. The chain joins TRBV20-1 to TRBJ1-1; D perhaps matches TRBD1 (5 bases). Trimming left V 0 bases short and J 3 bases short, with 14 bases between. Germline V gene lookup returns CDR1 DFQATT and CDR2 SNEGSKA (reference sequence). The CDR3 spans 15 residues. The CDR3 loop is CSAREARGVYTEAFF. Incomplete CDR3 DNA: TGCAGTGCTAGAGAGGCCCGAGGGGTATACACTGAA.

This clone has at least ten counts. The sequence runs out 3 residues before the end of the CDR3; the remainder is reconstructed from the germline J gene. This same CDR3 is encoded by further DNA sequences in the sample. The rearrangement uses TRBV7-8 and TRBJ1-3; D is possibly TRBD1 (6 bases). Germline CDR1 SGHVS, CDR2 FQNEAQ. Trimming cost V 1 base and J 4 bases, with 11 bases left between them. The CDR3 spans 15 residues. The sequenced part of the CDR3 DNA is TGTGCCAGCAGCTTAGTAGCGGGGGCCGGAAACACC. It codes for CASSLVAGAGNT. The complete CDR3 protein is CASSLVAGAGNTIYF. The whole variable domain, remainder taken from reference TRBV7-8 and TRBJ1-3, is GAGVSQSPRYKVAKRGQDVALRCDPISGHVSLFWYQQALGQGPEFLTYFQNEAQLDKSGLPSDRFFAERPEGSVSTLKIQRTQQEDSAVYLCASSLVAGAGNTIYFGEGSWLTVV.

This clone has at least ten counts. Coverage ceases 3 residues before the CDR3 finishes, and the germline J gene fills in the end. This rearrangement joins TRBV18 to TRBJ1-1; 12 bases map to TRBD1. The germline V gene encodes CDR1 KGHSH and CDR2 LQKENI. Germline trimming cut 4 bases from V and 1 base from J; bases unmatched to any gene: 1. The CDR3 extends over 15 amino acids. The CDR3 DNA, read in part, is TGTGCCAGCTCACAGGGACAGGGGGCGAACACTGAA. Protein sequence: CASSQGQGANTE. Given in full, the CDR3 is CASSQGQGANTEAFF.

This clone was seen ten or more times. Read coverage stops 3 residues before the CDR3 terminus; the germline J gene supplies the remainder. This rearrangement joins TRBV6-4 to TRBJ2-3; 14 positions agree with TRBD2. V lost 0 bases and J lost 4; bases outside the gene matches: 0. Per the germline V gene, CDR1 is MRHNA and CDR2 is SNTAGT. The CDR3 loop spans 16 amino acids. The CDR3 DNA, read in part, is TGTGCCAGCAGTGACTCGGGACTAGCGGGAGCAGATACG. This encodes CASSDSGLAGADT. From start to end, the CDR3 is CASSDSGLAGADTQYF.

This clone was counted ten times or more. From the germline J gene comes the end of the CDR3, since the read stops 3 residues before it. The chain carries TRBV7-9 and TRBJ1-2; 7 bases align to TRBD1. Germline assignment: CDR1 SEHNR and CDR2 FQNEAQ (reference sequence). The CDR3 loop spans 15 amino acids. The CDR3: CASSRRGRGEYGYTF. The sequenced CDR3 bases are TGTGCCAGCAGCCGTAGGGGCAGGGGGGAATACGGC.

This clone was recorded a few times. The read falls 3 residues short of the CDR3 end, and the missing part is taken from the germline J gene. V gene TRBV18 combines with J gene TRBJ2-2; D perhaps matches TRBD2 (6 bases). Germline CDR1 KGHSH, CDR2 LQKENI. This CDR3 spans 13 amino acids. The covered CDR3 bases are TGTGCCAGCTCATCCGGCTGGGGGGAAAAG. Protein product: CASSSGWGEK. The complete CDR3 reads CASSSGWGEKLFF. Full variable domain (remainder filled in from reference TRBV18 and TRBJ2-2): NAGVMQNPRHLVRRRGQEARLRCSPMKGHSHVYWYRQLPEEGLKFMVYLQKENIIDESGMPKERFSAEFPKEGPSILRIQQVVRGDSAAYFCASSSGWGEKLFFGEGSRLTVL.

This clone was detected many times. CDR3 bases read: TGTGCCAGCTCACGATCAACAGCCAATATGAACACTGAA. It yields the protein CASSRSTANMNTE. From start to end, the CDR3 is CASSRSTANMNTEAFF. The genes are TRBV18 and TRBJ1-1; D gene unclear. The CDR3 extends 3 residues past the end of the read, so its final part is completed from the germline J gene. V lost 4 bases, J lost 0 bases, and 15 bases lay in between. Per germline, CDR1 KGHSH and CDR2 LQKENI. This CDR3 contains 16 residues. The variable domain in full, with the rest retrieved from reference TRBV18 and TRBJ1-1, is NAGVMQNPRHLVRRRGQEARLRCSPMKGHSHVYWYRQLPEEGLKFMVYLQKENIIDESGMPKERFSAEFPKEGPSILRIQQVVRGDSAAYFCASSRSTANMNTEAFFGQGTRLTVV.

This clone has at least ten counts. The part of the CDR3 DNA that was read is TGCAGCGTTGAAACCCCAGTGTATGGC. It specifies CSVETPVYG. The whole CDR3 sequence reads CSVETPVYGYTF. The chain uses TRBV29-1 and TRBJ1-2, with D uncertain. The observed sequence ends 3 residues before the CDR3 terminus, with the missing tail filled in from the germline J gene. Per the germline V gene, CDR1 is SQVTM and CDR2 is ANQGSEA. Trimming cost V 2 bases and J 5 bases, with 9 bases left between them. The CDR3 loop spans 12 amino acids.

This clone has ten or more counts. The read ends 3 residues shy of where the CDR3 ends; the end is completed using the germline J gene. The rearrangement links TRBV20-1 to TRBJ2-3; tentative D call: TRBD2 (5 bases). Germline V gene data show CDR1 as DFQATT and CDR2 as SNEGSKA (reference sequence). The CDR3 spans 12 residues. V was pared by 3 bases and J by 1 base, with 5 bases between. CDR3 DNA, as far as it was read: TGCAGTGCTAGCGGGGGCACAGATACG. The encoded protein is CSASGGTDT. The whole CDR3 reads CSASGGTDTQYF.

This clone was seen repeatedly, ten times or more. The read is 3 residues too short to cover the CDR3 end, so that end is filled in from the germline J gene. V gene TRBV4-2 combines with J gene TRBJ2-3, with 9 bases aligning to TRBD2. The ends lost 4 bases at V and 3 bases at J; junction bases unmatched: 8. The CDR3 consists of 16 residues. CDR1 and CDR2 from the germline V gene are LGHNA and YNFKEQ. The CDR3 bases that were read are TGTGCCAGCAGCCTGAAGCGGGGGGTTTTGACAGATACG. Translation gives CASSLKRGVLTDT. The complete CDR3 sequence is CASSLKRGVLTDTQYF.